The rows below give T cell receptor beta chains drawn from one sample of a study of shared clonotypes between healthy human individuals. Only in-frame clones appear in the TCRdb table, and some are missing; sequencing was by immunoSEQ multiplex PCR. In the table there are around 1.6 million clones, approximately 98% of which are singletons. Sequencing was carried out using naive CD4+ T cells sorted from blood. Receptor source: a man under 40 in good health. Both conserved end residues are part of each CDR3. D genes are given only for firm matches. The size entry is marked missing in some rows and otherwise reads once, few, many or a size class.

.,TRBV6-5,.,TRBJ1-2,TGTGCCAGCAGTTCCACACCCAGATCCTATGGCTACACCTTC,CASSSTPRSYGYTF
.,TRBV5-6,.,TRBJ2-3,TGTGCCAGCAGCCCTAACACAGATACGCAGTATTTT,CASSPNTDTQYF
.,TRBV5-6,.,TRBJ2-7,TGTGCCAGCAGCCTCAGAAGTATCTACGAGCAGTACTTC,CASSLRSIYEQYF
.,TRBV11-3,.,TRBJ2-1,TGTGCCAGCAGCTCCAAGACAGATCTGGATGAGCAGTTCTTC,CASSSKTDLDEQFF
.,TRBV7-2,.,TRBJ2-7,TGTGCCAGCAGCCCTTCATCCTACGAGCAGTACTTC,CASSPSSYEQYF
.,TRBV10-3,TRBD2,TRBJ2-7,TGTGCCATCAGCGCTAGCGGGAACTCCTACGAGCAGTACTTC,CAISASGNSYEQYF
.,TRBV28,.,TRBJ1-2,TGTGCCAGCGGGGCGGGGGCAGGAGTAACCCGCTATGGCTACACCTTC,CASGAGAGVTRYGYTF
.,TRBV29-1,TRBD2,TRBJ2-3,TGCAGCGTCGGGGGAGGGGTCTCCGGGACTAGGCTCCCAGATACGCAGTATTTT,CSVGGGVSGTRLPDTQYF
.,TRBV11-2,TRBD1,TRBJ2-7,TGTGCCAGCAGCCCAATACAGGGGGCTGTCGTCGGGCAGTACTTC,CASSPIQGAVVGQYF
.,TRBV10-3,.,TRBJ1-4,TGTGCCATCAGTGAGAAAAAAAGGACGGCTAATGAAAAACTGTTTTTT,CAISEKKRTANEKLFF
.,TRBV7-9,.,TRBJ1-4,TGTGCCAGCAGCTTTATCGGACAAACTAATGAAAAACTGTTTTTT,CASSFIGQTNEKLFF
.,TRBV5-4,.,TRBJ1-1,TGTGCCAGCAGCTTACCGGGGGAGCTTGAAGCTTTCTTT,CASSLPGELEAFF
.,TRBV27,TRBD2,TRBJ2-1,TGTGCCAGCAGCCAGACACTAGCGGGAGAGCAGTTCTTC,CASSQTLAGEQFF
.,TRBV7-3,.,TRBJ2-1,TGTGCCAGCAGCTTAACGTCGGACAGCAACAATGAGCAGTTCTTC,CASSLTSDSNNEQFF
.,TRBV2,.,TRBJ1-5,TGTGCCAGCAGTGTCGGGCAGGATTATCAGCCCCAGCATTTT,CASSVGQDYQPQHF
.,TRBV19,.,TRBJ2-1,TGTGCCAGTGGATTGTATAGCTCCTACAATGAGCAGTTCTTC,CASGLYSSYNEQFF
.,TRBV2,.,TRBJ2-2,TGTGCCAGCAGTGAGCAGGGACTCACCGGGGAGCTGTTTTTT,CASSEQGLTGELFF
.,TRBV18,.,TRBJ2-2,TGTGCCAGCTCACTAGGGGACACCGGGGAGCTGTTTTTT,CASSLGDTGELFF
once,TRBV5-1,.,TRBJ2-7,TGCGCCAGCAGCCTAGGGACCAAAAACTCCTACGAGCAGTACTTC,CASSLGTKNSYEQYF
.,TRBV29-1,.,TRBJ2-1,TGCAGCGTCACCCCCCCAGCCTCCTACAATGAGCAGTTCTTC,CSVTPPASYNEQFF
.,TRBV27,TRBD1,TRBJ1-5,TGTGCCAGCAGTCCCCGGGCACAGGGGGTAAATCAGCCCCAGCATTTT,CASSPRAQGVNQPQHF
.,TRBV12-5,.,TRBJ2-1,TGTGCTAGTGGTTTGGACAACCGGGGGCAGTTCTTC,CASGLDNRGQFF
.,TRBV6-1,.,TRBJ1-1,TGTGCCAGCAGTGAGGGACTCCGAAACACTGAAGCTTTCTTT,CASSEGLRNTEAFF
.,TRBV28,TRBD2,TRBJ2-1,TGTGCCAGCAGACGGTCGACTAGCGGGAGGTGGCTTTCATACAATGAGCAGTTCTTC,CASRRSTSGRWLSYNEQFF
.,TRBV6-5,.,TRBJ1-2,TGTGCCAGCAGCCCCGGGGGCTATGGCTACACCTTC,CASSPGGYGYTF
.,TRBV6-6,.,TRBJ2-7,TGTGCCAGCAGTCCCGGACGGAAGGATGGAGAGCAGTACTTC,CASSPGRKDGEQYF
.,TRBV29-1,TRBD2,TRBJ2-7,TGCAGCGTTGTATTAGCGGGAGGCTCCTACGAGCAGTACTTC,CSVVLAGGSYEQYF
once,TRBV2,.,TRBJ2-3,TGTGCCAGCAGTGAACCCCGAACGAAGGATACGCAGTATTTT,CASSEPRTKDTQYF
.,TRBV15,.,TRBJ2-5,TGTGCCACCAGCAGAGCAAACTGGGAGACCCAGTACTTC,CATSRANWETQYF
.,TRBV19,TRBD1,TRBJ2-7,TGTGCCAGTATTGACACCGGGACAGGGTCCTACGAGCAGTACTTC,CASIDTGTGSYEQYF
once,TRBV18,TRBD1,TRBJ2-7,TGTGCCAGCTCACCAAATAGGGGGCAGGTCGAGCAGTACTTC,CASSPNRGQVEQYF
.,TRBV10-3,.,TRBJ2-2,TGTGCCATCTCGCGGGAGAACACCGGGGAGCTGTTTTTT,CAISRENTGELFF
.,TRBV28,.,TRBJ2-7,TGTGCCAGCAATGGGGGGCCTTACGAGCAGTACTTC,CASNGGPYEQYF
.,TRBV5-1,TRBD2,TRBJ2-3,TGCGCCAGCAGCCAGGGACTAGCGGGAGGAACGACAGATACGCAGTATTTT,CASSQGLAGGTTDTQYF
.,TRBV7-2,TRBD2,TRBJ2-7,TGTGCCAGCAGCTTTCCGGGAGGGCACGAGCAGTACTTC,CASSFPGGHEQYF
.,TRBV6-1,.,TRBJ2-7,TGTGCCAGCAGTGTTCTAACAACAGGGTACTCCTACGAGCAGTACTTC,CASSVLTTGYSYEQYF
.,TRBV5-5,.,TRBJ2-1,TGTGCCAGCAGCTTGGGGGCCAGCGGAGCTTACAATGAGCAGTTCTTC,CASSLGASGAYNEQFF
.,TRBV18,.,TRBJ2-1,TGTGCCAGCTCACCACCCTCTAGTAATGAGCAGTTCTTC,CASSPPSSNEQFF
.,TRBV5-6,TRBD1,TRBJ1-4,TGTGCCAGCAGCTCCCTTCGAGACAGGGTTCGGGATGAAAAACTGTTTTTT,CASSSLRDRVRDEKLFF
.,TRBV18,TRBD1,TRBJ1-4,TGTGCCAGCTCACCTAACCCCGGGACAGGGAATGAAAAACTGTTTTTT,CASSPNPGTGNEKLFF
.,TRBV7-6,TRBD2,TRBJ2-1,TGTGCCAGCAGCTTAGCGAGACTAGCGGGACCCTACAATGAGCAGTTCTTC,CASSLARLAGPYNEQFF
.,TRBV6-5,TRBD2,TRBJ2-7,TGTGCCAGCAGTGAACTAGCGTGGAACGAGCAGTACTTC,CASSELAWNEQYF
.,TRBV5-3,.,TRBJ2-4,TGTGCCAGAAGCTTGGACGGTATACCTCTAGCCAAAAACATTCAGTACTTC,CARSLDGIPLAKNIQYF
.,TRBV15,.,TRBJ1-2,TGTGCCACCAGCAGAGAGAACCGCGGGGGGCTGAACTATGGCTACACCTTC,CATSRENRGGLNYGYTF
.,TRBV9,.,TRBJ1-3,TGTGCCAGCAGCGTAGACCCCCAGGGGTTAGGAGGAAACACCATATATTTT,CASSVDPQGLGGNTIYF
.,TRBV4-3,.,TRBJ2-7,TGCGCCAGCAGCCAGACTAGAGGCTACGAGCAGTACTTC,CASSQTRGYEQYF
.,TRBV6-1,.,TRBJ2-7,TGTGCCAGCAGTGAACGGGCCAGGCTCTCCTACGAGCAGTACTTC,CASSERARLSYEQYF
.,TRBV15,TRBD1,TRBJ2-3,TGTGCCACCAGCAGAGGTCTATCACAGGGGGGAGGCACAGATACGCAGTATTTT,CATSRGLSQGGGTDTQYF
.,TRBV7-9,TRBD1,TRBJ2-3,TGTGCCAGCGGGTCGACAGGGGGGGTCACAGATACGCAGTATTTT,CASGSTGGVTDTQYF
.,TRBV6-4,.,TRBJ2-3,TGTGCCAGCAGGGCTAGCGGCACAGATACGCAGTATTTT,CASRASGTDTQYF
.,TRBV18,.,TRBJ2-6,TGTGCCAGCTCACCACAGAACTCTGGGGCCAACGTCCTGACTTTC,CASSPQNSGANVLTF
.,TRBV19,.,TRBJ1-2,TGTGCCAGTAGTGAGGCACGAAACTATGGCTACACCTTC,CASSEARNYGYTF
.,TRBV2,TRBD2,TRBJ2-5,TGTGCCAGCAGTGACTCTAGCGGGGGCAGCACCCAGTACTTC,CASSDSSGGSTQYF
once,TRBV4-3,.,TRBJ1-5,TGCGCCAGCAGCCGGACACCTTATAGCAATCAGCCCCAGCATTTT,CASSRTPYSNQPQHF
.,TRBV5-1,.,TRBJ2-1,TGCGCCAGCACGAGGGAGCCCTACAATGAGCAGTTCTTC,CASTREPYNEQFF
.,TRBV9,TRBD2,TRBJ2-3,TGTGCCAGCAGCGTAGGCCCTCTTAATCTAGCGGGAAGCACAGATACGCAGTATTTT,CASSVGPLNLAGSTDTQYF
.,TRBV5-1,.,TRBJ2-3,TGCGCCAGCAGCTTGGTCGGGACGGGCCCCGCAGATACGCAGTATTTT,CASSLVGTGPADTQYF
.,TRBV21-1,.,TRBJ2-2,TGTGCCAGCCCTGGACAGAGTCCTCCCACCGGGGAGCTGTTTTTT,CASPGQSPPTGELFF
.,TRBV15,.,TRBJ2-7,TGTGCCATCGCCCTTCAGGGAAAAGCGTACGAGCAGTACTTC,CAIALQGKAYEQYF
.,TRBV15,TRBD1,TRBJ2-2,TGTGCCACCAGCAGAGCCTACAGGGGGCACAACACCGGGGAGCTGTTTTTT,CATSRAYRGHNTGELFF